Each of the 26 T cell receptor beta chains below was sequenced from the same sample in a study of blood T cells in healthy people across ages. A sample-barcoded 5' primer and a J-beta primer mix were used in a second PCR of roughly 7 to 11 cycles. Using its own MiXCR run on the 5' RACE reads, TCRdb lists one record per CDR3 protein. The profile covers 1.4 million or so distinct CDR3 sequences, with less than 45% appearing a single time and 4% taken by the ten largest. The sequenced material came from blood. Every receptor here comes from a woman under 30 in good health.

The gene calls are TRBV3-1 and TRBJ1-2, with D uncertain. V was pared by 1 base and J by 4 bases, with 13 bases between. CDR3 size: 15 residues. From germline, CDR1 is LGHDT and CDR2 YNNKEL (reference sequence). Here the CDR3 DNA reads TGTGCCAGCAGCCAAGTCGATCCGGAAACCTATGGCTACACCTTC. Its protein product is CASSQVDPETYGYTF. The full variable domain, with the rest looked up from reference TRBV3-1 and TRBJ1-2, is DTAVSQTPKYLVTQMGNDKSIKCEQNLGHDTMYWYKQDSKKFLKIMFSYNNKELIINETVPNRFSPKSPDKAHLNLHINSLELGDSAVYFCASSQVDPETYGYTFGSGTRLTVV.

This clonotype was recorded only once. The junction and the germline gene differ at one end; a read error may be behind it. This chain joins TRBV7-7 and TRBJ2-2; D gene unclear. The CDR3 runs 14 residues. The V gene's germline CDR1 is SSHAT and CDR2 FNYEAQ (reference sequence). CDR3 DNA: TGTGCTAGCAGCTTAGATACGACCCCCGGGGAGCTGTTTTTT. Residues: CASSLDTTPGELFF.

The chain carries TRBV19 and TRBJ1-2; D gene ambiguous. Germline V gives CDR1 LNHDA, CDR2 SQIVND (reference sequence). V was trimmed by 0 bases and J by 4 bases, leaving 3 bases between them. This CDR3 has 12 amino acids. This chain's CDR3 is CASSIDPYGYTF. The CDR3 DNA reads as TGTGCCAGTAGTATAGACCCCTATGGCTACACCTTC. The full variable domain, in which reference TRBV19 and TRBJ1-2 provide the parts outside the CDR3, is DGGITQSPKYLFRKEGQNVTLSCEQNLNHDAMYWYRQDPGQGLRLIYYSQIVNDFQKGDIAEGYSVSREKKESFPLTVTSAQKNPTAFYLCASSIDPYGYTFGSGTRLTVV.

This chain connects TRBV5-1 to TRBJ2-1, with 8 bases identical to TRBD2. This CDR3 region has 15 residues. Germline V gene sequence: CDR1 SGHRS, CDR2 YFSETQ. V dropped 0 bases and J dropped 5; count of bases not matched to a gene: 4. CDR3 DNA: TGCGCCAGCAGCTTGGTAGCGGGATTCAACAATGAGCAGTTCTTC. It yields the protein CASSLVAGFNNEQFF.

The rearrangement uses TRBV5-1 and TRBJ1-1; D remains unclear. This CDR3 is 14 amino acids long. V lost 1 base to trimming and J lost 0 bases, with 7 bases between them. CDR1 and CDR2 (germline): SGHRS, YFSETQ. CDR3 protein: CASSLSAMNTEAFF. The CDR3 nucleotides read TGCGCCAGCAGCTTGAGCGCGATGAACACTGAAGCTTTCTTT.

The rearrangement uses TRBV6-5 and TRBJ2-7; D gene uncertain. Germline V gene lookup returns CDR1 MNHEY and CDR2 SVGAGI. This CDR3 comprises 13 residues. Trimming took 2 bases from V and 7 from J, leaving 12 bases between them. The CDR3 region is CASSYRIHNEQYF. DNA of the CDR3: TGTGCCAGCAGTTACAGGATACACAATGAGCAGTACTTC.

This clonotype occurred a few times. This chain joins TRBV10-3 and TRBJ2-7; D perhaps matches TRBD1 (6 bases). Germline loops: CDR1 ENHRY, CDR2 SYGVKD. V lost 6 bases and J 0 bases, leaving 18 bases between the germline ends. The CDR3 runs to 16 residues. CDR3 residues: CAIRADPGTLSYEQYF. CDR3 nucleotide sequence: TGTGCCATCAGAGCGGATCCCGGGACACTCTCCTACGAGCAGTACTTC.

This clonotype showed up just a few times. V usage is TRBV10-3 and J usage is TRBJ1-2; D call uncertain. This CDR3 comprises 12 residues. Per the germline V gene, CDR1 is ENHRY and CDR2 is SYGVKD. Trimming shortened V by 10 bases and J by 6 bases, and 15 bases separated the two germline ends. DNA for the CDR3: TGTGCCACCAAAAAGTACAGAGATGGCTACACCTTC. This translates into CATKKYRDGYTF.

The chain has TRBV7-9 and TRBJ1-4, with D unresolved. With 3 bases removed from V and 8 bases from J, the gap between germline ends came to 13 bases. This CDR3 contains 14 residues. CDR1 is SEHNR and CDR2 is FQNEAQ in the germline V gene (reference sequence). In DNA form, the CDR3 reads TGTGCCAGCAGCTTCGGCGCACTTGCCGAAAAACTGTTTTTT. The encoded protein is CASSFGALAEKLFF.

For the CDR3, the DNA is TGTGCCAGCAGCATTAGACCCCCGACGGTAAACGAGCAGTACTTC. Amino acid sequence: CASSIRPPTVNEQYF. The rearrangement links TRBV6-2 or TRBV6-3 to TRBJ2-7; D uncertain. Germline V gene data show CDR1 as MNHEY and CDR2 as SVGEGT. V gave up 6 bases and J gave up 5 bases, with 20 bases separating them. The CDR3 totals 15 residues.

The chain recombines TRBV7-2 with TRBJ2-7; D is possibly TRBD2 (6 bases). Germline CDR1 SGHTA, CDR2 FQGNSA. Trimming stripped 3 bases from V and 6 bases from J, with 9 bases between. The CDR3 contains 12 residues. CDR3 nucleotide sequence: TGTGCCAGCAGCTTCATGGGGGGCGAGCAGTACTTC. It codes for CASSFMGGEQYF. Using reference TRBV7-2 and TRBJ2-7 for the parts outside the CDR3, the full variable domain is GAGVSQSPSNKVTEKGKDVELRCDPISGHTALYWYRQSLGQGLEFLIYFQGNSAPDKSGLPSDRFSAERTGGSVSTLTIQRTQQEDSAVYLCASSFMGGEQYFGPGTRLTVT.

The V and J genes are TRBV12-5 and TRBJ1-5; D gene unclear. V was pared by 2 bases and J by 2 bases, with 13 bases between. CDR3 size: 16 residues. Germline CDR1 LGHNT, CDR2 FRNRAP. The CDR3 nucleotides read TGTGCTAGTGGTTTGTTAATGGGGATTGGCAATCAGCCCCAGCATTTT. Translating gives CASGLLMGIGNQPQHF.

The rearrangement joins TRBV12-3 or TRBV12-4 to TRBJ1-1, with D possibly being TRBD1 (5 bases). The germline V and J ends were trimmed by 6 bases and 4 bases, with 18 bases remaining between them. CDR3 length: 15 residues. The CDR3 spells CASSRRGGRGTEAFF. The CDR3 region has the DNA TGTGCCAGCAGCCGCCGGGGGGGACGGGGCACTGAAGCTTTCTTT.

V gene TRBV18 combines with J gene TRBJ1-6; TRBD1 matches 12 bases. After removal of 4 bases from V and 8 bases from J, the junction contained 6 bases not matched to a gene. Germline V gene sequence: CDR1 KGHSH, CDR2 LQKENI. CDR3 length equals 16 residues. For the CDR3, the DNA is TGTGCCAGCTCACTGGCCGGGACAGGGGGCGATTCACCCCTCCACTTT. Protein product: CASSLAGTGGDSPLHF.

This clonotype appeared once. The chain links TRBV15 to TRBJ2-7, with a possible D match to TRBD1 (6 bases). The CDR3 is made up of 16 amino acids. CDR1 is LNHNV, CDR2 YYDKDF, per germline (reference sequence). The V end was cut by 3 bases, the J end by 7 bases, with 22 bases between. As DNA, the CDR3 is TGTGCCACCAGCAGCTTCCGGGACAAGGCCTACAATGAGCAGTACTTC. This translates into CATSSFRDKAYNEQYF.

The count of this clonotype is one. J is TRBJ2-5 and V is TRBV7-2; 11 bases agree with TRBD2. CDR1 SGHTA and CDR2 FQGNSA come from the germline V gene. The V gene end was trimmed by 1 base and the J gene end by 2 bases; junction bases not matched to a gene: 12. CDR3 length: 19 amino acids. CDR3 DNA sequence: TGTGCCAGCAGCTTAGGGTCTCTAGCGGGGGGCCGGGGTCAAGAGACCCAGTACTTC. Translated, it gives CASSLGSLAGGRGQETQYF.

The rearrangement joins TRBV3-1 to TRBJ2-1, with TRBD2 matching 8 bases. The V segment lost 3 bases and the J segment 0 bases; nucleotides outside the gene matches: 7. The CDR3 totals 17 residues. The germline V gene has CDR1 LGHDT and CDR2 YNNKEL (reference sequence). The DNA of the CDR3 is TGTGCCAGCAGCCACCGATGGACTAGCATCTCCTACAATGAGCAGTTCTTC. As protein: CASSHRWTSISYNEQFF.

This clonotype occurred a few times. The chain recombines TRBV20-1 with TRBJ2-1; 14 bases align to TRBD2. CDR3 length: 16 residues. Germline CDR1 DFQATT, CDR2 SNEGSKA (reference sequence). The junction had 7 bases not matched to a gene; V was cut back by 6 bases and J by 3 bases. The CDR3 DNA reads TGCAGTGCGACTGGGACTAGCGGGGGCCACTACAATGAGCAGTTCTTC. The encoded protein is CSATGTSGGHYNEQFF.

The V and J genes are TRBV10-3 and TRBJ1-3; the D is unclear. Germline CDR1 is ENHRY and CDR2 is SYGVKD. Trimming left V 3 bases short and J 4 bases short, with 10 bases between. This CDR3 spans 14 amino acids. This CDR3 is CAISDTSFGNTIYF. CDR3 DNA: TGTGCCATCAGTGACACCTCTTTCGGAAACACCATATATTTT.

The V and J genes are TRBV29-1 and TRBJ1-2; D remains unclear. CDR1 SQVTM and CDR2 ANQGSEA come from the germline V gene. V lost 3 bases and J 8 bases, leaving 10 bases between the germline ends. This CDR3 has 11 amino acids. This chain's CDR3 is CSVDRLGGYTF. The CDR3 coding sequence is TGCAGCGTTGATAGGCTGGGAGGCTACACCTTC.

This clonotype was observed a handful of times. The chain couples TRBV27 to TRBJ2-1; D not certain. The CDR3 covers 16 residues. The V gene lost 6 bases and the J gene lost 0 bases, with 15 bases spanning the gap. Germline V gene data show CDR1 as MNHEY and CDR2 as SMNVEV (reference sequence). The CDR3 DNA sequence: TGTGCCAGCAGCGGCCATTTTCCGAGCTCCTACAATGAGCAGTTCTTC. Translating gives CASSGHFPSSYNEQFF.

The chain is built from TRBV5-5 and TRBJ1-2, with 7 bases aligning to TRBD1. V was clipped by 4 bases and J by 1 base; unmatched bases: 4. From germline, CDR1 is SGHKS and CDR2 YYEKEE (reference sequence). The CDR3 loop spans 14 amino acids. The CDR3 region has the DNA TGTGCCAGCAGCCCGGACAGGCGTAACTATGGCTACACCTTC. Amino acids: CASSPDRRNYGYTF. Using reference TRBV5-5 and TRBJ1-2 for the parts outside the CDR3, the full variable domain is DAGVTQSPTHLIKTRGQQVTLRCSPISGHKSVSWYQQVLGQGPQFIFQYYEKEERGRGNFPDRFSARQFPNYSSELNVNALLLGDSALYLCASSPDRRNYGYTFGSGTRLTVV.

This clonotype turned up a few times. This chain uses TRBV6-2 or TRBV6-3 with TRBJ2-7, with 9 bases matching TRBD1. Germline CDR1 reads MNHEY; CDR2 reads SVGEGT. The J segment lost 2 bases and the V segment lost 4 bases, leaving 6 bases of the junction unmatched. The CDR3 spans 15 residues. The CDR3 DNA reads TGTGCCAGCAGTTGGGGGACAGGGTGGACCTACGAGCAGTACTTC. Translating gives CASSWGTGWTYEQYF.

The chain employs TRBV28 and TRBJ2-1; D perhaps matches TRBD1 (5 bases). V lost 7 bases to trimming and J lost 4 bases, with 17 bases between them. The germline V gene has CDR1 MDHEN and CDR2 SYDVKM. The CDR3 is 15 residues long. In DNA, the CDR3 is TGTGCCAGCATCGACACCAGGGTTTCGTACAATGAGCAGTTCTTC. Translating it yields CASIDTRVSYNEQFF.

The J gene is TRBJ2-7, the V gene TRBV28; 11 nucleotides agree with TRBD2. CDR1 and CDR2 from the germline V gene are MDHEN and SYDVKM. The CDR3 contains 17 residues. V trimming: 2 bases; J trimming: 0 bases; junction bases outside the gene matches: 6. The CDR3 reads CASSLGASGRTSYEQYF. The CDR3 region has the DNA TGTGCCAGCAGTTTAGGTGCTAGCGGGAGGACCTCCTACGAGCAGTACTTC. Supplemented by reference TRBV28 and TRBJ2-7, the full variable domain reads DVKVTQSSRYLVKRTGEKVFLECVQDMDHENMFWYRQDPGLGLRLIYFSYDVKMKEKGDIPEGYSVSREKKERFSLILESASTNQTSMYLCASSLGASGRTSYEQYFGPGTRLTVT.

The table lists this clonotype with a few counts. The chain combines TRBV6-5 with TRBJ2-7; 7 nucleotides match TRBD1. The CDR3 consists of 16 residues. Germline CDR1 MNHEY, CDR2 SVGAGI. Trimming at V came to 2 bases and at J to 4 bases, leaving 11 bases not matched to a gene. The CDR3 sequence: CASSYLGTVTLYEQYF. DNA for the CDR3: TGTGCCAGCAGTTACCTCGGGACAGTTACATTATACGAGCAGTACTTC.